The 18 T cell receptor beta chains below all came from one sample that was sequenced in a study of blood T cells in healthy people across ages. For the second PCR, which ran for roughly 6 to 12 cycles, a sample-barcoded 5' primer and a J-beta primer mix were used. MiXCR, run by TCRdb on the 5' RACE reads, gives a single entry per CDR3 protein. Here the sample spans roughly 500,000 distinct CDR3 sequences, approximately 25% being singletons. Sequenced input: blood. The receptors were sampled from a woman between 65 and 79 years old in good health.

This clonotype showed up just a few times. The chain combines TRBV4-2 with TRBJ2-5; 8 bases match TRBD2. CDR1 and CDR2 from the germline V gene are LGHNA and YNFKEQ. J lost 3 bases, V lost 3 bases, and 3 bases had no gene match. This CDR3 contains 14 residues. The CDR3 loop reads CASSQELAEETQYF. CDR3 bases: TGTGCCAGCAGCCAGGAACTAGCGGAAGAGACCCAGTACTTC.

This clonotype occurred a few times. This chain connects TRBV11-2 to TRBJ1-1; 7 positions match TRBD1. The CDR3 has 15 residues. The germline CDR1 and CDR2 sequences are SGHAT and FQNNGV. With V trimmed by 5 bases and J by 4 bases, 10 bases remained unmatched. The chain's CDR3 is CASSPRTGQTTEAFF. DNA of the CDR3: TGTGCCAGCAGCCCTCGGACAGGCCAAACCACTGAAGCTTTCTTT.

The V gene is TRBV7-2, the J gene TRBJ1-4; perhaps TRBD1 as D (6 bases). V dropped 5 bases and J dropped 8 bases, with 15 bases sitting between them. Germline V gene sequence: CDR1 SGHTA, CDR2 FQGNSA. This CDR3 contains 14 residues. CDR3 amino acids: CASSPGTSTEKLFF. The CDR3 DNA is TGTGCCAGCAGCCCCGGGACAAGTACCGAAAAACTGTTTTTT.

This clonotype appeared many times. The chain has TRBV9 and TRBJ2-6, with D maybe TRBD2 (6 bases). Germline assignment: CDR1 SGDLS and CDR2 YYNGEE. The germline V and J ends were trimmed by 5 bases and 4 bases, with 13 bases remaining between them. This CDR3 spans 15 amino acids. In nucleotides, the CDR3 is TGTGCCAGCAGTGTGGGGGGTTCGGGGGCCAACGTCCTGACTTTC. This encodes CASSVGGSGANVLTF. Supplemented by reference TRBV9 and TRBJ2-6, the full variable domain reads DSGVTQTPKHLITATGQRVTLRCSPRSGDLSVYWYQQSLDQGLQFLIQYYNGEERAKGNILERFSAQQFPDLHSELNLSSLELGDSALYFCASSVGGSGANVLTFGAGSRLTVL.

For this clonotype: At one boundary the junction diverges from the germline segment, which might be a read error. The rearrangement links TRBV6-6 to TRBJ1-1; D might be TRBD1 (5 bases). Germline CDR1 is MNHNY and CDR2 is SVGAGI (reference sequence). This CDR3 has 13 amino acids. The CDR3 sequence is CASSKGHKREAFF. The CDR3 DNA reads as TGTGCCAGCAGTAAAGGACATAAACGTGAAGCCTTCTTT.

This clonotype has more than one count but fewer than ten. J is TRBJ1-1 and V is TRBV7-2; D perhaps matches TRBD1 (6 bases). Germline assignment: CDR1 SGHTA and CDR2 FQGNSA. V dropped 2 bases and J dropped 5 bases, with 15 bases sitting between them. CDR3 size: 15 residues. The CDR3 DNA follows: TGTGCCAGCAGCTTAAGATACGCAGGGGTGACTGAAGCTTTCTTT. Residues: CASSLRYAGVTEAFF.

With respect to this clonotype: Given the absence of the conserved phenylalanine or tryptophan at the CDR3 end, a read error is likely. V usage is TRBV18 and J usage is TRBJ2-2; unclear D gene. Trimming took 2 bases from V and 5 from J, leaving 9 bases between them. Germline CDR1 and CDR2: KGHSH and LQKENI. The CDR3 extends over 14 amino acids. DNA for the CDR3: TGTGCCAGCTCACCAGCTATGGGGACCGGGGAGCTGTTTCTT. This translates into CASSPAMGTGELFL.

This clonotype was recorded a few times. V and J are TRBV4-2 and TRBJ1-5; D might be TRBD1 (5 bases). Looked up from germline, CDR1 is LGHNA and CDR2 is YNFKEQ. The V gene lost 1 base and the J gene lost 0 bases, with 16 bases spanning the gap. The CDR3 runs to 18 residues. Written as DNA, the CDR3 is TGTGCCAGCAGCCAAGTGGGGCGGGGGGAGTATAGCAATCAGCCCCAGCATTTT. It is translated as CASSQVGRGEYSNQPQHF.

The rearrangement joins TRBV7-7 to TRBJ2-1, with a weak D call TRBD1 (6 bases). Judging by the DNA end, TRBJ2-5 fits better; the J call may be wrong. The CDR3 runs 14 residues. CDR1 and CDR2 from the germline V gene are SSHAT and FNYEAQ (reference sequence). The CDR3 region has the DNA TGTGCCAGCAGCCCCAACCCCAGGGGAGAGACCCAGTACTTC. The encoded protein is CASSPNPRGETQYF.

The V and J genes are TRBV20-1 and TRBJ1-1; 9 nucleotides match TRBD1. With V trimmed by 3 bases and J by 1 base, 6 bases remained unmatched. Germline loops: CDR1 DFQATT, CDR2 SNEGSKA (reference sequence). The CDR3 is made up of 15 amino acids. As DNA, the CDR3 is TGCAGTGCTAGCCGAGGGACAGGGCGGAACACTGAAGCTTTCTTT. Translated, it gives CSASRGTGRNTEAFF.

J is TRBJ2-5 and V is TRBV5-6; D call uncertain. The germline V gene has CDR1 SGHDT and CDR2 YYEEEE. Trimming pared 0 bases from V and 4 bases from J, leaving 7 bases between. CDR3 size: 13 residues. CDR3 nucleotide sequence: TGTGCCAGCAGCTTGGCGCTTTTAGAGACCCAGTACTTC. Protein sequence: CASSLALLETQYF.

This clonotype was seen a few times. CDR3 coding DNA: TGCAGTGCGAACGACCGGGGCTTCACAGATACGCAGTATTTT. This sequence encodes CSANDRGFTDTQYF. V is TRBV20-1 and J is TRBJ2-3; the D gene could be TRBD1 or TRBD2 (5 bases each). Trimming took 6 bases from V and 2 from J, leaving 15 bases between them. Germline CDR1 is DFQATT and CDR2 is SNEGSKA (reference sequence). The CDR3 length is 14 residues.

The J gene is TRBJ1-2, the V gene TRBV7-9; D is ambiguous. The ends were cut back, 5 bases at V and 4 bases at J, with 14 bases in the middle. Germline V CDR1 and CDR2: SEHNR, FQNEAQ (reference sequence). The CDR3 totals 14 residues. DNA for the CDR3: TGTGCCAGCAGCGTAACAGAATACTCCTATGGCTACACCTTC. Translating gives CASSVTEYSYGYTF.

This chain uses TRBV2 with TRBJ1-1; 7 bases map to TRBD1. The V gene end was trimmed by 6 bases and the J gene end by 10 bases; junction bases not matched to a gene: 11. The CDR3 extends over 13 amino acids. CDR1 and CDR2 from the germline V gene are SNHLY and FYNNEI. This chain's CDR3 is CASRERTGRRAFF. The CDR3 nucleotides are TGTGCCAGCAGAGAGAGGACAGGTCGGAGAGCTTTCTTT. Variable domain in full (rest from reference TRBV2 and TRBJ1-1): EPEVTQTPSHQVTQMGQEVILRCVPISNHLYFYWYRQILGQKVEFLVSFYNNEISEKSEIFDDQFSVERPDGSNFTLKIRSTKLEDSAMYFCASRERTGRRAFFGQGTRLTVV.

J is TRBJ2-5 and V is TRBV29-1; 7 bases fit TRBD1. The J call may be faulty, since TRBJ2-7 better matches the DNA end. This CDR3 is built from 14 residues. The germline V gene has CDR1 SQVTM and CDR2 ANQGSEA. The CDR3 spells CSVGVDRVTYEQYF. Here the CDR3 DNA reads TGCAGCGTGGGTGTAGACAGGGTAACCTACGAGCAGTACTTC.

Remarks on this clonotype: Mismatch with germline at one junction end may stem from a read error. The chain carries TRBV2 and TRBJ2-5; D not resolved. CDR1 is SNHLY and CDR2 is FYNNEI in the germline V gene. The CDR3 length is 14 residues. DNA for the CDR3: TGTTCCAGCAGTGAAGACCCGTACCAAGAGACCCAGTACTTC. Translated, it gives CSSSEDPYQETQYF.

The chain links TRBV20-1 to TRBJ2-1, with no clear D. The CDR3 extends over 14 amino acids. From germline, CDR1 is DFQATT and CDR2 SNEGSKA (reference sequence). V was cut by 4 bases and J by 0 bases, with 10 bases left in between. CDR3 protein: CSANGHSSYNEQFF. In nucleotides, the CDR3 is TGCAGTGCTAACGGGCATAGCTCCTACAATGAGCAGTTCTTC.

This clonotype showed up just a few times. The V call is TRBV2, the J call TRBJ1-5, with 8 bases fitting TRBD1. The germline gives CDR1 SNHLY, CDR2 FYNNEI. The CDR3 spans 15 residues. After removal of 2 bases from V and 5 bases from J, the junction contained 5 bases not matched to a gene. CDR3 nucleotide sequence: TGTGCCAGCAGTGAAAGGGGACAGGTAGATCAGCCCCAGCATTTT. This translates into CASSERGQVDQPQHF.